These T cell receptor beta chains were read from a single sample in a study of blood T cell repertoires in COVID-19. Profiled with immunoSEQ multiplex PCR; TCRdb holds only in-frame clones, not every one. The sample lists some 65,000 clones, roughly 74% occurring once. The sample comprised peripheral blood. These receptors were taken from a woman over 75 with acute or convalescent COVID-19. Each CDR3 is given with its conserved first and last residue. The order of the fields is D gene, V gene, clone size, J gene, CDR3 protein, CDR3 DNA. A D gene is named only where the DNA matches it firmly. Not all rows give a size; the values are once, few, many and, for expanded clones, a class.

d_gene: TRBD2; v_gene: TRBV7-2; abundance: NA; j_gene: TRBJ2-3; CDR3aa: CASSQREGRTDTQYF; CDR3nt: TGTGCCAGCAGTCAACGGGAGGGCCGGACAGATACGCAGTATTTT
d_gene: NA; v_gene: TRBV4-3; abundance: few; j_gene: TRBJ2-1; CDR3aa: CASSQVIGRFEQFF; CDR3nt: TGCGCCAGCAGCCAAGTAATCGGTCGTTTTGAGCAGTTCTTC
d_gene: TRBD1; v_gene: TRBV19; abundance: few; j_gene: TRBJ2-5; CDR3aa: CASSSIQGFQETQYF; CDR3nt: TGTGCCAGTAGTTCCATACAGGGGTTCCAAGAGACCCAGTACTTC
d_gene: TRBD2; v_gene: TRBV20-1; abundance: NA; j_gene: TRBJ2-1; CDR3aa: CTSGRINEQFF; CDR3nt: TGCACGAGCGGGAGGATCAATGAGCAGTTCTTC
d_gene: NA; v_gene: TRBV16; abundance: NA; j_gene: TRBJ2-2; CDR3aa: CASSQSVPGNTGELFF; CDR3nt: TGTGCCAGCAGCCAATCCGTGCCGGGGAACACCGGGGAGCTGTTTTTT
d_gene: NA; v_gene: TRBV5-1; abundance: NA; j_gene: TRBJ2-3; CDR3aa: CASSLVGGLITDTQYF; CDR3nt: TGCGCCAGCAGCTTGGTTGGGGGACTCATCACAGATACGCAGTATTTT
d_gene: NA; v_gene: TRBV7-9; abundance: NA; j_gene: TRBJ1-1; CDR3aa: CASSLGAGMNTEAFF; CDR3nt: TGTGCCAGCAGCTTAGGGGCGGGGATGAACACTGAAGCTTTCTTT
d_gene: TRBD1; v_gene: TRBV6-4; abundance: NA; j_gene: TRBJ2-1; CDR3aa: CASTNGQGAYNEQFF; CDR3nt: TGTGCCAGCACCAATGGACAGGGGGCATACAATGAGCAGTTCTTC
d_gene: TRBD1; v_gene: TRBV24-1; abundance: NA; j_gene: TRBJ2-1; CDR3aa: CATSDRQGANNEQFF; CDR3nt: TGTGCCACCAGTGATCGACAGGGGGCTAATAATGAGCAGTTCTTC
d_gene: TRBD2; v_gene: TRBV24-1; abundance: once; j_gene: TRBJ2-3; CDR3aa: CATSDPAGVSTDTQYF; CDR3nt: TGTGCCACCAGTGATCCAGCGGGAGTTTCGACAGATACGCAGTATTTT
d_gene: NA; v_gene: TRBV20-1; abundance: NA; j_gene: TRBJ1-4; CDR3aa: CSASRGNNEKLFF; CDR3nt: TGCAGTGCTAGTCGGGGGAATAATGAAAAACTGTTTTTT
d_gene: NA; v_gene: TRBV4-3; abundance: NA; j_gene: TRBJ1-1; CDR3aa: CASSHSRGGGEAFF; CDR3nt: TGCGCCAGCAGCCACTCCCGGGGCGGGGGTGAAGCTTTCTTT
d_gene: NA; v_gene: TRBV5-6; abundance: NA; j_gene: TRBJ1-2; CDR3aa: CASSLAGQAHGYTF; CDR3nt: TGTGCCAGCAGCTTGGCAGGGCAGGCCCATGGCTACACCTTC
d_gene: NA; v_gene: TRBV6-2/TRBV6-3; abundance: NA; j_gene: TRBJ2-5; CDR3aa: CASSYVGGTLVETQYF; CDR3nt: TGTGCCAGCAGTTACGTAGGCGGGACTCTAGTTGAGACCCAGTACTTC
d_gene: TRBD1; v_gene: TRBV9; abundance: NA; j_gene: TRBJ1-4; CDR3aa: CASSVGDGTGEEKLFF; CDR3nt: TGTGCCAGCAGCGTAGGGGACGGGACAGGGGAAGAAAAACTGTTTTTT
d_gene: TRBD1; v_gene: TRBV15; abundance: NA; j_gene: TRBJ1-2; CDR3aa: CATSRDLSTGGAEGYTF; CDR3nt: TGTGCCACCAGCAGAGATTTGAGTACAGGGGGCGCGGAGGGCTACACCTTC
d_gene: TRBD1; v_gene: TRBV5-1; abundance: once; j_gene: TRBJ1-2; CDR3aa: CASSLNPTGGHGYTF; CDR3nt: TGCGCCAGCAGCCTAAATCCTACAGGGGGCCATGGCTACACCTTC
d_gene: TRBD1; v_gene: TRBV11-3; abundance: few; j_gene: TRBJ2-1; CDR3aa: CASSSGTGGYNEQFF; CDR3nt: TGTGCCAGCAGCTCCGGGACAGGGGGCTACAATGAGCAGTTCTTC
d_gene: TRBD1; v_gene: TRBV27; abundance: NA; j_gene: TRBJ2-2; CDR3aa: CASSFWTGGRTGELFF; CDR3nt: TGTGCCAGCAGTTTCTGGACAGGGGGAAGAACCGGGGAGCTGTTTTTT
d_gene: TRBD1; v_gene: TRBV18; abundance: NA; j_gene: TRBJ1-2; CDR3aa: CASSPTQGNYGYTF; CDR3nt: TGTGCCAGCTCACCCACACAGGGGAACTATGGCTACACCTTC
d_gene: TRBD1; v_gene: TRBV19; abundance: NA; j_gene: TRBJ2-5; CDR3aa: CASSVTGGVETQYF; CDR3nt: TGTGCCAGTAGTGTGACAGGGGGCGTAGAGACCCAGTACTTC
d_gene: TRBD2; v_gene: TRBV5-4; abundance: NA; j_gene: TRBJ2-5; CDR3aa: CASSLIRGWELAGGQETQYF; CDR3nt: TGTGCCAGCAGCTTGATTAGGGGATGGGAACTAGCGGGAGGGCAAGAGACCCAGTACTTC
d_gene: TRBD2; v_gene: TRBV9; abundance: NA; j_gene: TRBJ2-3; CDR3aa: CASSSRLAGRTDTQYF; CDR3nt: TGTGCCAGCAGCTCTCGACTAGCCGGACGCACAGATACGCAGTATTTT
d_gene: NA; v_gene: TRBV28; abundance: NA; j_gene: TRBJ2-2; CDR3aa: CASSSHGGLLGELFF; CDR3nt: TGTGCCAGCAGCTCTCACGGGGGGCTTCTCGGGGAGCTGTTTTTT
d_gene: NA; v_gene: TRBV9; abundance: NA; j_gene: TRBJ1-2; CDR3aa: CASSVAPGGYGYTF; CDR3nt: TGTGCCAGCAGCGTAGCTCCGGGTGGCTATGGCTACACCTTC
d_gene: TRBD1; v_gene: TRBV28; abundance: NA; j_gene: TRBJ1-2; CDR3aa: CASRSPQGAMDYGYTF; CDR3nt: TGTGCCAGCAGGTCCCCACAGGGGGCGATGGACTATGGCTACACCTTC
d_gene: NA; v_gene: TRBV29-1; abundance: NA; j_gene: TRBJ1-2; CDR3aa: CSVVMVMSGYTF; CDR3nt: TGCAGCGTTGTAATGGTGATGAGTGGCTACACCTTC
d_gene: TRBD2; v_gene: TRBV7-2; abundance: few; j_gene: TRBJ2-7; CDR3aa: CASSLASGSPYEQYF; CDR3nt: TGTGCCAGCAGCCTAGCTAGCGGGAGCCCCTACGAGCAGTACTTC
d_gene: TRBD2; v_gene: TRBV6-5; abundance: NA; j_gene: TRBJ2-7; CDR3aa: CASSYGSRGGLYEQYF; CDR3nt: TGTGCCAGCAGTTACGGGTCACGCGGGGGGCTCTACGAGCAGTACTTC
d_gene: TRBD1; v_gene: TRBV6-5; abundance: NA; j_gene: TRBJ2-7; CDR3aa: CASSYSDRGPYEQYF; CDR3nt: TGTGCCAGCAGTTACTCGGACAGGGGTCCCTACGAGCAGTACTTC
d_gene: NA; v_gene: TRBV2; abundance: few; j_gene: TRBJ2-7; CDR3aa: CASSLQDPGGYF; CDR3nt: TGTGCCAGCAGTTTACAGGACCCCGGGGGGTACTTC
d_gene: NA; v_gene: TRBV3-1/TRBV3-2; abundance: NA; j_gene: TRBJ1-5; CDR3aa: CASSQGMTENQPQHF; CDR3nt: TGTGCCAGCAGCCAAGGAATGACAGAAAATCAGCCCCAGCATTTT
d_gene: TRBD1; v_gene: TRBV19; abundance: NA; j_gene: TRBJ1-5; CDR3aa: CASMGGQGNQPQHF; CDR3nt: TGTGCCAGTATGGGGGGACAGGGCAATCAGCCCCAGCATTTT
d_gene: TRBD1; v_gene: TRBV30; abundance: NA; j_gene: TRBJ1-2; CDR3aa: CAWRTGVGYTF; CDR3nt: TGTGCCTGGAGGACAGGGGTTGGCTACACCTTC
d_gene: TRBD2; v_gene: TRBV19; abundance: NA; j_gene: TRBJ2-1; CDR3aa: CASSIGLAGVNEQFF; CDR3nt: TGTGCCAGTAGTATAGGTCTAGCGGGAGTCAATGAGCAGTTCTTC
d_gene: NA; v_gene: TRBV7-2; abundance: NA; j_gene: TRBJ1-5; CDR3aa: CASSLGRAGNQPQHF; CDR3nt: TGTGCCAGCAGCTTGGGCAGGGCTGGCAATCAGCCCCAGCATTTT
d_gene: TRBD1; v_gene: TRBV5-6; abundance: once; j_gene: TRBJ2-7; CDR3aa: CASSLTGASEQYF; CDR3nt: TGTGCCAGCAGCTTAACAGGGGCCTCGGAGCAGTACTTC
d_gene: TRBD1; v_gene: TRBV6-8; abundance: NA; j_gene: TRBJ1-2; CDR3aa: CASSSLRSTGGYGYTF; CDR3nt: TGTGCCAGCAGTTCGCTTAGGTCGACAGGGGGCTATGGCTACACCTTC
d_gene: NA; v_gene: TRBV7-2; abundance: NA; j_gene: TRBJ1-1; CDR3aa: CASSFENQGTRAFF; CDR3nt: TGTGCCAGCAGCTTTGAGAATCAGGGGACCCGAGCTTTCTTT
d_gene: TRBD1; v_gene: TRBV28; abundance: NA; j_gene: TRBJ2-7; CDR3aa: CASSPGTGDHEQYF; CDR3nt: TGTGCCAGCAGTCCCGGGACAGGGGACCACGAGCAGTACTTC
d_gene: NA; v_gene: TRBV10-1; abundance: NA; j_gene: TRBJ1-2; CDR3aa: CASSEGDYGYTF; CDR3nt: TGCGCCAGCAGTGAGGGAGACTATGGCTACACCTTC
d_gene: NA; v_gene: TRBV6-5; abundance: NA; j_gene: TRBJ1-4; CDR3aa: CASSRGATNEKLFF; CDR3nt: TGTGCCAGCAGTAGGGGTGCAACTAATGAAAAACTGTTTTTT
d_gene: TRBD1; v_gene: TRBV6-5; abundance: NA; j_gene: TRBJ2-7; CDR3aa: CASNELWDREYEQYF; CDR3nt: TGTGCCAGCAACGAACTCTGGGACAGGGAATACGAGCAGTACTTC
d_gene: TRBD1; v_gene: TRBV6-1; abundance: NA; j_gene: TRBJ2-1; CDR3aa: CASSEVYGTGDNEQFF; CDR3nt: TGTGCCAGCAGTGAAGTTTATGGGACAGGGGACAATGAGCAGTTCTTC
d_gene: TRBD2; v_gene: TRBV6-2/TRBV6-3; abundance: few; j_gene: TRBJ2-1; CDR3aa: CASSRTSGIGNEQFF; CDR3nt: TGTGCCAGCAGCCGCACTAGCGGGATAGGTAATGAGCAGTTCTTC
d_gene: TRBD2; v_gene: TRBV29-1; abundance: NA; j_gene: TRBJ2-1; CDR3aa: CSVGASGINVGEQFF; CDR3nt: TGCAGCGTTGGGGCCAGCGGGATCAATGTCGGTGAGCAGTTCTTC
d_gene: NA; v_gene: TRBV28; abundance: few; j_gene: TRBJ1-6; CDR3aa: CASSFGSNSPLHF; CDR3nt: TGTGCCAGCAGTTTCGGGAGCAATTCACCCCTCCACTTT
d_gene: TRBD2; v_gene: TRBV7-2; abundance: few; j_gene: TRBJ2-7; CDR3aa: CASSPRRGRGISYEQYF; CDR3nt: TGTGCCAGCAGCCCGCGGCGAGGGCGGGGGATCTCCTACGAGCAGTACTTC
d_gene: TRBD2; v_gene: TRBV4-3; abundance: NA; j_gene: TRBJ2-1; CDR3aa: CASSQETGAGNEQFF; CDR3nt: TGCGCCAGCAGCCAAGAGACGGGAGCGGGGAATGAGCAGTTCTTC
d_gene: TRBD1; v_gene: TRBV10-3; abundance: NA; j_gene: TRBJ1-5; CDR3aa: CAISESGQGNPNQPQHF; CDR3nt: TGTGCCATCAGTGAGTCGGGACAGGGAAACCCCAATCAGCCCCAGCATTTT
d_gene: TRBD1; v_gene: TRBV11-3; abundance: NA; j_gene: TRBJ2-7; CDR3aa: CASSPGQEYEQYF; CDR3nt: TGTGCCAGCAGCCCAGGACAGGAATACGAGCAGTACTTC
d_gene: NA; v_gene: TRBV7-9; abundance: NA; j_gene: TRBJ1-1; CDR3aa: CASSFSGANTEAFF; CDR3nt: TGTGCCAGCAGCTTTTCAGGGGCGAACACTGAAGCTTTCTTT
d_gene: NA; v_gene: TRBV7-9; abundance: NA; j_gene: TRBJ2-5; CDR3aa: CASSDSGPWETQYF; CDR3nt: TGTGCCAGCAGTGATAGCGGACCGTGGGAGACCCAGTACTTC
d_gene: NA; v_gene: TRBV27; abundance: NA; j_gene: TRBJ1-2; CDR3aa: CASSPLGGLGGYTF; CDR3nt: TGTGCCAGCAGCCCTTTGGGGGGGTTAGGGGGCTACACCTTC
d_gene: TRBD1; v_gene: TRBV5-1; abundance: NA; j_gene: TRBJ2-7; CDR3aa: CASSLATGGTSYEQYF; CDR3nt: TGCGCCAGCAGCTTGGCAACAGGGGGCACTTCCTACGAGCAGTACTTC
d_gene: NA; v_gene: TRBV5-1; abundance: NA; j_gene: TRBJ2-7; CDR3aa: CASSIRSGSYEQYF; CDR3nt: TGCGCCAGCAGCATCCGGTCCGGGAGCTACGAGCAGTACTTC
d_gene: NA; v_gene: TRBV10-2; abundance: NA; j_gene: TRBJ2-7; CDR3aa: CASSDNAGSSYEQYF; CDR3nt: TGCGCCAGCAGTGATAATGCGGGGAGCTCCTACGAGCAGTACTTC